Listed below are T cell receptor beta chains from one sample, sequenced in a study of prognosis after radiotherapy for stage I lung cancer. TCRdb used MiXCR to reprocess the multiplex PCR reads, holding one entry per CDR3 protein. Of around 19,000 distinct CDR3 sequences detected, around 47% appear once; the ten largest clones hold more than 35%. The sequencing here drew on PBMCs, taken before or after stereotactic body radiation therapy (not recorded which). The receptor source for this set is a donor older than 45 with non-small cell lung cancer. Each CDR3 is given with its conserved first and last residue. The D gene is left open where the match is weak. Clone size, where shown, is once, few, many, or a class for clones that have expanded.

V: TRBV5-1; size: -; D: TRBD1; J: TRBJ2-7; DNA: TGCGCCAGCAGCTTGAGACAGGGTAGTTCCTACGAGCAGTACTTC; CDR3: CASSLRQGSSYEQYF
V: TRBV9; size: -; D: TRBD2; J: TRBJ2-3; DNA: TGTGCCAGCAGTATAGCGGGAGATTGGGATACGCAGTATTTT; CDR3: CASSIAGDWDTQYF
V: TRBV11-3; size: -; D: TRBD2; J: TRBJ2-1; DNA: TGTGCCAGCACCAGCGGGGGCAATGAGCAGTTCTTC; CDR3: CASTSGGNEQFF
V: TRBV9; size: -; D: -; J: TRBJ1-1; DNA: TGTGCCAGCAGCGTAGCCCTTTTCACTGAAGCTTTCTTT; CDR3: CASSVALFTEAFF
V: TRBV5-4; size: many; D: -; J: TRBJ1-2; DNA: TGTGCCAGCAGCTTGGCTAGGAACTATGGCTACACCTTC; CDR3: CASSLARNYGYTF
V: TRBV20-1; size: many; D: TRBD2; J: TRBJ2-1; DNA: TGCAGTGCTCCGACTAGCGGGGGGGCTTCTTATGAGCAGTTCTTC; CDR3: CSAPTSGGASYEQFF
V: TRBV11-2; size: hyperexpanded; D: TRBD2; J: TRBJ2-7; DNA: TGTGCCAGCACCATAACGGGGGGGGAGCAGTACTTC; CDR3: CASTITGGEQYF
V: TRBV20-1; size: medium-sized; D: TRBD2; J: TRBJ2-3; DNA: TGCAGTGCTCCGACGCGGACTAGCGGGGGCGCAGATACGCAGTATTTT; CDR3: CSAPTRTSGGADTQYF
V: TRBV30; size: many; D: TRBD2; J: TRBJ2-7; DNA: TGTGCCTGGATGCGATTGGCGGGAGTTCGAATGGACGAGCAGTACTTC; CDR3: CAWMRLAGVRMDEQYF
V: TRBV3-1; size: many; D: -; J: TRBJ2-2; DNA: TGTGCCAGCAGCCCACAGTACACCGGGGAGCTGTTTTTT; CDR3: CASSPQYTGELFF
V: TRBV18; size: many; D: TRBD1; J: TRBJ2-7; DNA: TGTGCCAGCTCAACCCGGGACAGGGCCACCTACGAGCAGTACTTC; CDR3: CASSTRDRATYEQYF
V: TRBV6-1; size: many; D: -; J: TRBJ1-2; DNA: TGTGCCAGCAGACTGGGGGCGGTCCTTGGCTACACCTTC; CDR3: CASRLGAVLGYTF
V: TRBV20-1; size: many; D: -; J: TRBJ1-6; DNA: TGCAGTGTTTGGAGGCCTCCTTCACCCCTCCACTTT; CDR3: CSVWRPPSPLHF
V: TRBV7-8; size: few; D: TRBD2; J: TRBJ2-5; DNA: TGTGCCAGCAGCTTAGAGGGGGGCGGGGGGGACCAAGAGACCCAGTACTTC; CDR3: CASSLEGGGGDQETQYF
V: TRBV15; size: -; D: -; J: TRBJ1-6; DNA: TGTGCCACCAGCAGACATGGTCATAATTCGCCCCTCCACTTT; CDR3: CATSRHGHNSPLHF
V: TRBV5-1; size: -; D: -; J: TRBJ2-7; DNA: TGCGCCAGCAGCCGGGACCCAGGGGACTACGAGCAGTACTTC; CDR3: CASSRDPGDYEQYF
V: TRBV20-1; size: once; D: TRBD2; J: TRBJ2-3; DNA: TGCAGTGCTACTTCGCTAGCGGGGCTCACATATACGCAGTATTTT; CDR3: CSATSLAGLTYTQYF
V: TRBV25-1; size: few; D: -; J: TRBJ2-6; DNA: TGTGCCAGCGGTCGGAGCTCTGGGGCCAACGTCCTGACTTTC; CDR3: CASGRSSGANVLTF
V: TRBV5-1; size: many; D: -; J: TRBJ1-2; DNA: TGCGCCAGCAGCTTGGGGGGACCCAAGGGCTACACCTTC; CDR3: CASSLGGPKGYTF
V: TRBV12-3/TRBV12-4; size: many; D: -; J: TRBJ2-5; DNA: TGTGCCAGCAGTTTGGCGGGGTCCCCGGAGGCCCAGTACTTC; CDR3: CASSLAGSPEAQYF
V: TRBV7-3; size: -; D: TRBD2; J: TRBJ2-3; DNA: TGTGCCAGCAGCTTAGATTCGACTAGCGGGAGGTCCGATACGCAGTATTTT; CDR3: CASSLDSTSGRSDTQYF
V: TRBV2; size: many; D: -; J: TRBJ2-3; DNA: TGTGCCAGCAGTCGAGGGATATCTGGAGATACGCAGTATTTT; CDR3: CASSRGISGDTQYF
V: TRBV20-1; size: many; D: TRBD1; J: TRBJ1-1; DNA: TGCAGTGCGCCTCTACAGGGGGCGCACGCTGAAGCTTTCTTT; CDR3: CSAPLQGAHAEAFF
V: TRBV6-9; size: -; D: TRBD2; J: TRBJ2-2; DNA: TGTGCCAGCAGTTACCGGGGGGTCGCCGGGGAGCTGTTTTTT; CDR3: CASSYRGVAGELFF
V: TRBV7-8; size: -; D: -; J: TRBJ2-7; DNA: TGTGCCAGCAGCTTATTCTCAGGGATGCAGTACTTC; CDR3: CASSLFSGMQYF
V: TRBV12-3/TRBV12-4; size: -; D: TRBD1; J: TRBJ2-7; DNA: TGTGCCAGCACCCCTAGGGCAGGGGGTTCCTACGAGCAGTACTTC; CDR3: CASTPRAGGSYEQYF
V: TRBV7-3; size: many; D: -; J: TRBJ2-3; DNA: TGTGCCAGCAGCTCCGTCTGGCGGAACACAGATACGCAGTATTTT; CDR3: CASSSVWRNTDTQYF
V: TRBV7-6; size: once; D: TRBD2; J: TRBJ2-3; DNA: TGTGCCAGCAGCCCTAGCGGTTCTAGCACAGATACGCAGTATTTT; CDR3: CASSPSGSSTDTQYF
V: TRBV24-1; size: many; D: TRBD1; J: TRBJ2-1; DNA: TGTGCCACCAGTGATGGGACAGGGGATACCTACAATGAGCAGTTCTTC; CDR3: CATSDGTGDTYNEQFF
V: TRBV7-9; size: few; D: TRBD1; J: TRBJ1-4; DNA: TGTGCCAGCAGCCCAAAGGAGGGGACAGAGCATAATGAAAAACTGTTTTTT; CDR3: CASSPKEGTEHNEKLFF
V: TRBV12-3/TRBV12-4; size: many; D: -; J: TRBJ2-2; DNA: TGTGCCAGCAGGTCCCCCAGGGCCGGGGAGCTGTTTTTT; CDR3: CASRSPRAGELFF
V: TRBV7-3; size: -; D: -; J: TRBJ2-7; DNA: TGTGACAGCATCCAACAGATAGGACGGAATACATACGAGCAGTACTTC; CDR3: CDSIQQIGRNTYEQYF
V: TRBV5-1; size: medium-sized; D: -; J: TRBJ1-2; DNA: TGCGCCAGCAGCTTGGAGCCAGGTAATGGCTACACCTTC; CDR3: CASSLEPGNGYTF
V: TRBV5-1; size: many; D: -; J: TRBJ2-3; DNA: TGCGCCAGCAGCTTGGGTCAGAGCACAGATACGCAGTATTTT; CDR3: CASSLGQSTDTQYF
V: TRBV9; size: many; D: -; J: TRBJ2-2; DNA: TGTGCCAGCAGCCCCCTCGTGGTAGCGAACACCGGGGAGCTGTTTTTT; CDR3: CASSPLVVANTGELFF
V: TRBV9; size: many; D: TRBD1; J: TRBJ2-5; DNA: TGTGCCAGCAGCCGGGACAGGGTAGAGACCCAGTACTTC; CDR3: CASSRDRVETQYF
V: TRBV20-1; size: -; D: -; J: TRBJ2-5; DNA: TGCAGTGCTCACAGGTTCCCGGAGACCCAGTACTTC; CDR3: CSAHRFPETQYF
V: TRBV24-1; size: few; D: -; J: TRBJ2-1; DNA: TGTGCCACCAGTCTCGGTAGCGCCAATGAGCAGTTCTTC; CDR3: CATSLGSANEQFF
V: TRBV15; size: many; D: -; J: TRBJ2-7; DNA: TGTGCCACCAGCCCGGGCCGAACCTACGAGCAGTACTTC; CDR3: CATSPGRTYEQYF
V: TRBV7-9; size: medium-sized; D: TRBD1; J: TRBJ1-2; DNA: TGTGCCAGCAGCCCGGAAGGGGACAGGGGAGGAGATGGCTACACCTTC; CDR3: CASSPEGDRGGDGYTF
V: TRBV7-2; size: many; D: -; J: TRBJ2-1; DNA: TGTGCCAGCAGCGCGAGTGGGCATGAGCAGTTCTTC; CDR3: CASSASGHEQFF
V: TRBV20-1; size: many; D: -; J: TRBJ2-5; DNA: TGCAGTGCAAAGGACTGGCTAGAGACCCAGTACTTC; CDR3: CSAKDWLETQYF
V: TRBV28; size: -; D: TRBD1; J: TRBJ1-5; DNA: TGTGCCAGCACCCTAGGGATAAGGGGGCTTGGCAATCAGCCCCAGCATTTT; CDR3: CASTLGIRGLGNQPQHF
V: TRBV12-3/TRBV12-4; size: medium-sized; D: -; J: TRBJ2-7; DNA: TGTGCCAGCAGTTTAGGGCGGAAACGCTACGAGCAGTACTTC; CDR3: CASSLGRKRYEQYF
V: TRBV6-9; size: -; D: -; J: TRBJ1-5; DNA: TGTGCCAGCAGTTACTCGAAATCCTGGACAGTGGTAAGGAGCAATCAGCCCCAGCATTTT; CDR3: CASSYSKSWTVVRSNQPQHF
V: TRBV20-1; size: many; D: -; J: TRBJ1-4; DNA: TGCAGTGCTAGAGATGGGACACCTAATGAAAAACTGTTTTTT; CDR3: CSARDGTPNEKLFF
V: TRBV28; size: once; D: -; J: TRBJ1-2; DNA: TGTGCCAGCAGCTGTGGGAGGCCTGGCTATGGCTACACCTTC; CDR3: CASSCGRPGYGYTF
V: TRBV12-3/TRBV12-4; size: medium-sized; D: TRBD1; J: TRBJ1-6; DNA: TGTGCCAGCAGTTTTGGGGACAGGCAATCACCCCTCCACTTT; CDR3: CASSFGDRQSPLHF
V: TRBV4-1; size: many; D: TRBD2; J: TRBJ2-5; DNA: TGCGCCAGCAGCCCAAGTGCTAATTGGCTAGCGGGACGCCAAGAGACCCAGTACTTC; CDR3: CASSPSANWLAGRQETQYF
V: TRBV24-1; size: -; D: -; J: TRBJ1-6; DNA: TGTGCCAGCAGCTCCACAAGCTATAATTCACCCCTCCACTTT; CDR3: CASSSTSYNSPLHF
V: TRBV7-9; size: -; D: TRBD2; J: TRBJ2-1; DNA: TGTGCCAGCAGCTCTCTCCCGGGACTAGCGGGAAGCTCCTACAATGAGCAGTTCTTC; CDR3: CASSSLPGLAGSSYNEQFF
V: TRBV19; size: many; D: -; J: TRBJ1-2; DNA: TGTGCCAGTAGTAGAGACAAGCGTTGGGATTATGGCTACACCTTC; CDR3: CASSRDKRWDYGYTF
V: TRBV18; size: many; D: TRBD1; J: TRBJ2-1; DNA: TGTGCCAGCTCACCACGCGGCCAGGGGGTATACAATGAGCAGTTCTTC; CDR3: CASSPRGQGVYNEQFF
V: TRBV2; size: -; D: -; J: TRBJ2-3; DNA: TGTGCCTCGACACGACAGCCGACCGTAGATACGCAGTATTTT; CDR3: CASTRQPTVDTQYF
V: TRBV5-5; size: many; D: TRBD1; J: TRBJ2-7; DNA: TGTGCCAGCAGCTTGGAGGGGGCCCCCTACGAGCAGTACTTC; CDR3: CASSLEGAPYEQYF